The rows below give T cell receptor beta chains drawn from one sample of a study of blood T cell repertoires in COVID-19. Produced via immunoSEQ multiplex PCR; TCRdb's table is partial and in-frame only. The repertoire holds a few hundred thousand clones, with about 80% as singletons. Sample: PBMCs or T cells enriched from blood (not recorded which). These receptor sequences come from a man aged 50 or older who had recovered from COVID-19. Both conserved end residues are part of each CDR3. Fields, in order: J gene, V gene, CDR3 protein.

TRBJ2-1 TRBV6-4 CASSDGTSGNEQFF
TRBJ2-7 TRBV12-3/TRBV12-4 CASSFGSSYEQYF
TRBJ1-1 TRBV7-6 CASSLEGGMNTEAFF
TRBJ2-7 TRBV5-4 CASSWGQGNYEQYF
TRBJ1-3 TRBV6-1 CASSETPYRDGNTIYF
TRBJ2-1 TRBV9 CASSVKTIPGLDPLEQFF
TRBJ1-2 TRBV19 CASGSVGRSWYTF
TRBJ1-5 TRBV19 CASSRGTGGDQPQHF
TRBJ1-2 TRBV30 CAWSVSGNYGYTF
TRBJ2-7 TRBV7-3 CASSLSSGTEQYF
TRBJ1-6 TRBV3-1/TRBV3-2 CASSSQAGINSPLHF
TRBJ1-6 TRBV4-1 CASSQADSGRALHF
TRBJ1-1 TRBV10-1 CASSTGQGGTEAFF
TRBJ1-2 TRBV6-1 CASSEFVRTGYGYTF
TRBJ2-5 TRBV14 CASSPNQGVQETQYF
TRBJ2-3 TRBV7-2 CASSLDWSTDTQYF
TRBJ1-2 TRBV15 CATSRDASRGKYGYTF
TRBJ2-7 TRBV21-1 CASKGTSGCTYEQYF
TRBJ1-5 TRBV7-2 CASSLGGQPQHF
TRBJ2-7 TRBV18 CASSPGTGLSYEQYF
TRBJ2-3 TRBV6-5 CASSYSGGNTDTQYF
TRBJ2-3 TRBV19 CASRDRSFTDTQYF
TRBJ2-5 TRBV11-3 CASSLGHLGETQYF
TRBJ2-1 TRBV5-6 CASSPVAHEQFF
TRBJ1-4 TRBV5-8 CASSETGLANEKLFF
TRBJ1-3 TRBV5-8 CASSFRSGTRNTIYF
TRBJ1-1 TRBV6-4 CASSASAGQGGTEAFF
TRBJ1-5 TRBV3-1/TRBV3-2 CASSPMTGNQPQHF
TRBJ1-3 TRBV27 CASSRTGGLVGNTIYF
TRBJ2-7 TRBV4-3 CATREDPYEQYF
TRBJ2-6 TRBV30 CAWSVRGGRGANVLTF
TRBJ2-2 TRBV7-9 CASSPHRGKTTGELFF
TRBJ2-5 TRBV10-2 CASSESIQVLAPIETQYF
TRBJ1-6 TRBV30 CAWNLRESPLHF
TRBJ1-2 TRBV5-1 CASSLGGGDDYGYTF
TRBJ2-2 TRBV3-1/TRBV3-2 CASSQGGKMWGQGCPGELFF
TRBJ2-7 TRBV11-3 CASSLRTFSYEQYF
TRBJ2-7 TRBV3-1/TRBV3-2 CASSQEAGAGEQYF
TRBJ1-4 TRBV5-6 CASSLYDREGTEKLFF
TRBJ2-2 TRBV5-1 CASSLAGSANTGELFF
TRBJ1-2 TRBV10-3 CAISESDREIGINYGYTF
TRBJ1-2 TRBV19 CASSPGVYGYTF
TRBJ1-2 TRBV2 CASSNRLILQANYGYTF
TRBJ1-4 TRBV11-3 CASSHAGVGEEKLFF
TRBJ2-3 TRBV11-3 CASATQGLGSTDTQYF
TRBJ1-2 TRBV7-9 CASSLAAGTGALANYGYTF
TRBJ2-1 TRBV6-5 CASSPSGAYNEQFF
TRBJ2-5 TRBV7-2 CASSLVASGMWETQYF
TRBJ1-1 TRBV7-2 CASSPREGPNTEAFF
TRBJ1-5 TRBV27 CASKQGGDNNQPQHF
TRBJ1-5 TRBV19 CASNQGYQPQHF
TRBJ2-2 TRBV15 CATSRPGTFYTGELFF
TRBJ2-7 TRBV7-8 CASSPRTGTDSLYEQYF